This T cell receptor beta chain was found in a study of CD8 T cells in ankylosing spondylitis. Study outcomes and limitations: The authors reported significant enrichment of disease-linked clones in matched ankylosing spondylitis synovial fluid. Blood of patients with ankylosing spondylitis appeared to be characterized by a TCR beta motif of eight highly homologous variants.

TCRdb used MiXCR to reprocess the 5' RACE reads, holding one entry per CDR3 protein. Of 390,000 or so distinct CDR3 sequences listed, about 20% are singletons. A note on this clonotype: The antigen is not known.

V was shortened by 4 bases and J by 4 bases, with 13 bases between the two germline ends. CDR3 length equals 14 residues. The TCR sequence derives from a male donor with ankylosing spondylitis. The sample consisted of blood, either unsorted or a sorted T cell fraction (not recorded which). This chain joins TRBV12-3 or TRBV12-4 and TRBJ1-1; no clear D gene. CDR3 sequence reads: CASSYRHRVTEAFF. The DNA of the CDR3 is TGTGCCAGCAGTTATCGACATCGGGTCACTGAAGCTTTCTTT.